These T cell receptor beta chains were read from a single sample in a study of blood T cell repertoires in COVID-19. TCRdb keeps only in-frame clones here, not all; method: immunoSEQ multiplex PCR. Of 95,000 to 110,000 clones detected, more than 70% appear once; the ten largest clones hold 4% to 6%. The source material was peripheral blood. The receptors were sampled from a man aged 35-49 years with active or convalescent COVID-19. Both conserved end residues are part of each CDR3. The D gene is left open where the match is weak. Expanded clones get a size class; other rows say once, few or many, or leave the size out.

j_call v_call d_call clone_size cdr3_nt cdr3_aa
TRBJ2-3 TRBV19 . . TGTGCCAGTAGTTATCTACCGAGCACAGATACGCAGTATTTT CASSYLPSTDTQYF
TRBJ1-5 TRBV5-4 . . TGTGCCAGCAGCTTGTTCGGGCAGGGCCAGCCCCAGCATTTT CASSLFGQGQPQHF
TRBJ2-3 TRBV5-1 . . TGCGCCAGCAGCCTCACCCCAGAGGCAGATACGCAGTATTTT CASSLTPEADTQYF
TRBJ1-2 TRBV10-3 . once TGTGCCATCAGCCCGGGGGTGTATGGCTACACCTTC CAISPGVYGYTF
TRBJ1-1 TRBV6-5 TRBD1 . TGTGCCAGCAGCGCGGACCCAGGGGGTACTGAAGCTTTCTTT CASSADPGGTEAFF
TRBJ2-1 TRBV28 TRBD1 . TGTGCCAGCAGCCCAAGACAGGGGGAGCAGTTCTTC CASSPRQGEQFF
TRBJ2-1 TRBV7-3 TRBD2 . TGTGCCAGCAGCTTACTAGCGGGAGGGGACTACAATGAGCAGTTCTTC CASSLLAGGDYNEQFF
TRBJ1-1 TRBV6-5 . . TGTCGGGTAGGGGGAACTGAAGCTTTCTTT CRVGGTEAFF
TRBJ2-3 TRBV6-4 . . TGTGCCAGCAGTGACCGACTAGAGTCAGATACGCAGTATTTT CASSDRLESDTQYF
TRBJ1-1 TRBV7-9 . . TGTGCCAGCAGCCCTCTGAACACTGAAGCTTTCTTT CASSPLNTEAFF
TRBJ1-2 TRBV24-1 TRBD1 once TGTGCCACCCAGGGACAGGACTATGGCTACACCTTC CATQGQDYGYTF
TRBJ1-5 TRBV27 . . TGTGCCAGCAGTCCTCTCCTTAATCAGCCCCAGCATTTT CASSPLLNQPQHF
TRBJ1-4 TRBV4-1 . . TGCGCCAGCAGCCGAATCAGGGGTTTAGGTGAAAAACTGTTTTTT CASSRIRGLGEKLFF
TRBJ1-2 TRBV28 TRBD1 . TGTGCCAGCAGTTCCCAGGGGGCTGGGGGCTACACCTTC CASSSQGAGGYTF
TRBJ2-7 TRBV28 . . TGTGCCAGCAGTCAGGGGTCGACGGTGCAGTACTTC CASSQGSTVQYF
TRBJ2-1 TRBV10-3 . . TGTGCCATCAGTGCAGGGGGACTGAGCTCCTACAATGAGCAGTTCTTC CAISAGGLSSYNEQFF
TRBJ2-1 TRBV7-9 . . TGTGCCAGCAGCTCGGGTAATAGGGGGTTCTTC CASSSGNRGFF
TRBJ2-5 TRBV18 . . TGTGCCAGCTCACCATTAGTCAGGGAGACCCAGTACTTC CASSPLVRETQYF
TRBJ2-7 TRBV10-3 TRBD2 . TGTGCCATCAGTGAGTCGACGGGCGGGAGGAAGACCTACGAGCAGTACTTC CAISESTGGRKTYEQYF
TRBJ2-7 TRBV5-1 . . TGCGCCAGCAGCTTCGGGAAGGAGTACGAGCAGTACTTC CASSFGKEYEQYF
TRBJ1-5 TRBV19 TRBD1 . TGTGCCAGTAACAGGGGGAGAGGAGGGGTTAGCAATCAGCCCCAGCATTTT CASNRGRGGVSNQPQHF
TRBJ2-1 TRBV19 . . TGTGCCAGTAGTGAGGCGAATGAGCAGTTCTTC CASSEANEQFF
TRBJ1-5 TRBV27 TRBD1 . TGTGCCAGCAGTCCTGGGACAGGTAATCAGCCCCAGCATTTT CASSPGTGNQPQHF
TRBJ2-1 TRBV24-1 . . TGTGCCACCAGTAGAGGGGGGGACAATGAGCAGTTCTTC CATSRGGDNEQFF
TRBJ1-6 TRBV28 . . TGTGCCAGCAGTTTGGGGCTAGTGAATAATTCACCCCTCCACTTT CASSLGLVNNSPLHF
TRBJ2-1 TRBV5-1 . . TGCGCCAGCAGCCTACTAGGGAACCCCTCCTACAATGAGCAGTTCTTC CASSLLGNPSYNEQFF
TRBJ2-5 TRBV6-5 . . TGTGCCAGCAACCGGGTGGGAGAGACCCAGTACTTC CASNRVGETQYF
TRBJ1-5 TRBV10-3 . . TGTGCCATCAGTGTAGGTGATAGACTCGACAATCAGCCCCAGCATTTT CAISVGDRLDNQPQHF
TRBJ1-1 TRBV18 TRBD1 few TGTGCCAGCTTGTTCCGGGACAGTGACACTGAAGCTTTCTTT CASLFRDSDTEAFF
TRBJ2-1 TRBV25-1 . . TGTGCCAGCAGTGGACAGGTAAATGAGCAGTTCTTC CASSGQVNEQFF
TRBJ1-4 TRBV15 . . TGTGCCACCAGCAGAGATCGAGGGCAGGGGGAAAAACTGTTTTTT CATSRDRGQGEKLFF
TRBJ1-2 TRBV5-6 TRBD1 . TGTGCCAGCAGCACCGGACAGGGGCCTTATGGCTACACCTTC CASSTGQGPYGYTF
TRBJ2-5 TRBV5-4 TRBD2 . TGTGCCAGCAGCCTTAGACTAGCGGGGCAAGAGACCCAGTACTTC CASSLRLAGQETQYF
TRBJ2-2 TRBV7-6 . once TGTGCCAGCAGCTTAGCGGGAGCGAACACCGGGGAGCTGTTTTTT CASSLAGANTGELFF
TRBJ1-5 TRBV18 . once TGTGCCAGCTCTTCGGCGGGGTTCGGGAATCAGCCCCAGCATTTT CASSSAGFGNQPQHF
TRBJ1-1 TRBV3-1/TRBV3-2 . . TGTGCCAGCAGCCAAGAAGGGACGTGGGGGGGAAAAGCTTTCTTT CASSQEGTWGGKAFF
TRBJ2-7 TRBV29-1 TRBD2 . TGCAGCGTTCGCCCCACGACATCGGGGGGATCCGAGCAGTACTTC CSVRPTTSGGSEQYF
TRBJ2-1 TRBV3-1/TRBV3-2 . . TGTGCCAGCGGAACTAAGAGCTCCTACAATGAGCAGTTCTTC CASGTKSSYNEQFF
TRBJ1-2 TRBV29-1 . . TGCATCAGCTACGATGGCGGCTATGGCTACACCTTC CISYDGGYGYTF
TRBJ1-1 TRBV24-1 . . TGTGCCACCAGTGGACTTTACAGGGTCGGGAACACTGAAGCTTTCTTT CATSGLYRVGNTEAFF
TRBJ2-1 TRBV5-5 TRBD1 few TGTGCCAGCAGCTTAAACAGGGGAGTTTACAATGAGCAGTTCTTC CASSLNRGVYNEQFF
TRBJ1-6 TRBV7-2 TRBD1 . TGTGCCACCGGACAGGGGTTCTATAATTCACCCCTCCACTTT CATGQGFYNSPLHF
TRBJ2-7 TRBV7-2 TRBD2 once TGTGCCAGCAGCTTAGAGGGACTAGCGGGACGGGAGCAGTACTTC CASSLEGLAGREQYF
TRBJ1-1 TRBV5-1 TRBD1 . TGCGCCAGCAGCCCGGTTTTCGCAGGGGGTGATACTGAAGCTTTCTTT CASSPVFAGGDTEAFF
TRBJ1-5 TRBV4-3 TRBD1 . TGCGCCAGCAGCTTGGGGACAGGGGATGCTCAGCCCCAGCATTTT CASSLGTGDAQPQHF
TRBJ1-5 TRBV19 TRBD1 few TGTGCCAGTAGGACCCGGACAGGGATTAGCAATCAGCCCCAGCATTTT CASRTRTGISNQPQHF
TRBJ1-1 TRBV6-2/TRBV6-3 TRBD1 . TGTGCCAGCAGTTTGGGACAGGGGTACCGGGCTTTCTTT CASSLGQGYRAFF
TRBJ2-1 TRBV27 . . TGTGCCAGCAGTTTATCTCCGACAGGAATCAATGAGCAGTTCTTC CASSLSPTGINEQFF
TRBJ1-2 TRBV5-4 TRBD1 . TGTGCCAGCAGCTTGCAGTTGGGACAGGGGACCCATGGCTACACCTTC CASSLQLGQGTHGYTF